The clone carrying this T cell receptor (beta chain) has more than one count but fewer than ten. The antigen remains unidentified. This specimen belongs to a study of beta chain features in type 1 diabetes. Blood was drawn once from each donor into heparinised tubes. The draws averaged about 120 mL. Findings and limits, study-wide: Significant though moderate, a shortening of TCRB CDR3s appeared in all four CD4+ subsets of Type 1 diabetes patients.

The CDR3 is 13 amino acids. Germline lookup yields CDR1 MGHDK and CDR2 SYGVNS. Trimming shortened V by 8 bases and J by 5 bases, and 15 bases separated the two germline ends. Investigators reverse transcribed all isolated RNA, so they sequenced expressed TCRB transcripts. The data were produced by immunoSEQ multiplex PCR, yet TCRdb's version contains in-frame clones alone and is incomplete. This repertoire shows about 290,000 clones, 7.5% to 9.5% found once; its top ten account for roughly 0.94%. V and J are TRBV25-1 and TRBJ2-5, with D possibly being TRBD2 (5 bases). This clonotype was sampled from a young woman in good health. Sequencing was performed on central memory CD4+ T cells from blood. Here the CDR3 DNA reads TGTGCCAGCCTTGGGGAGTCTGGGGAGACCCAGTACTTC. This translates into CASLGESGETQYF.